This TCR beta chain was recorded in a study of T-cell reconstitution after alpha-beta-depleted transplantation in children. Per germline, CDR1 MNHNS and CDR2 SASEGT. This CDR3 has 13 residues. Trimming pared 7 bases from V and 5 bases from J, leaving 14 bases between. This clonotype showed up just a few times. For TCRbeta, the library was prepared with unique molecular identifiers. One entry per CDR3 protein, called by TCRdb with MiXCR from the PCR reads. In the table there are more than 500,000 distinct CDR3 sequences, approximately 10% of which are singletons. V usage is TRBV6-1 and J usage is TRBJ1-2; no clear D gene. This receptor was obtained from a female patient aged 2 to 10 who had a stem cell transplant for aplastic anemia, so the T cells may come from the graft donor. Sample: PBMCs, mostly from graft donor cells, taken 180 days after TCRalphabeta/CD19-depleted stem cell transplant. CDR3 sequence: CASTAMSGYGYTF. As DNA, the CDR3 is TGTGCCAGCACGGCCATGAGTGGGTATGGCTACACCTTC.